These 23 T cell receptor beta chains share one sample of origin, sequenced in a study of blood T cell repertoires in COVID-19. Sequencing used immunoSEQ multiplex PCR; TCRdb keeps in-frame clones, though not all of them. The sample shows over 150,000 clones, 70% to 90% of them seen only once. The source material was peripheral blood. Source of these receptors: a man over 45 with COVID-19, enrolled during active disease.

The chain couples TRBV12-3 or TRBV12-4 to TRBJ2-3; TRBD1 agrees at 7 bases. This CDR3 has 13 residues. The V and J ends lost 3 bases and 3 bases, in that order; junction bases with no gene match: 0. The CDR3 region has the DNA TGTGCCAGCAGTTTGACAGGGACAGATACGCAGTATTTT. This gives the protein CASSLTGTDTQYF.

This chain uses TRBV5-1 with TRBJ1-5; no firm D call. The V gene's germline CDR1 is SGHRS and CDR2 YFSETQ. Trimming stripped 0 bases from V and 0 bases from J, with 10 bases between. There are 16 residues in the CDR3. CDR3 protein: CASSLGSGSSNQPQHF. The DNA for the CDR3 is TGCGCCAGCAGCTTGGGGTCAGGCAGTAGCAATCAGCCCCAGCATTTT. Full variable domain (remainder filled in from reference TRBV5-1 and TRBJ1-5): KAGVTQTPRYLIKTRGQQVTLSCSPISGHRSVSWYQQTPGQGLQFLFEYFSETQRNKGNFPGRFSGRQFSNSRSEMNVSTLELGDSALYLCASSLGSGSSNQPQHFGDGTRLSIL.

There are many counts of this clone. The chain has TRBV7-2 and TRBJ2-3; D possibly corresponds to TRBD2 (5 bases). Trimming took off 1 base at V and 5 bases at J, with 13 bases between the two ends. CDR3 length: 15 amino acids. In germline, CDR1 is SGHTA, CDR2 FQGNSA. CDR3 sequence: CASSLEGVGVDTQYF. In nucleotides, the CDR3 is TGTGCCAGCAGCTTAGAAGGCGTGGGAGTAGATACGCAGTATTTT. Complete variable domain (other parts from reference TRBV7-2 and TRBJ2-3): GAGVSQSPSNKVTEKGKDVELRCDPISGHTALYWYRQSLGQGLEFLIYFQGNSAPDKSGLPSDRFSAERTGGSVSTLTIQRTQQEDSAVYLCASSLEGVGVDTQYFGPGTRLTVL.

The CDR3 loop is CATSDTGANTGELFF. The CDR3 coding sequence is TGTGCCACCAGTGATACAGGGGCGAACACCGGGGAGCTGTTTTTT. The rearrangement uses TRBV24-1 and TRBJ2-2; the match to TRBD1 covers 7 bases. Germline CDR1 and CDR2: KGHDR and SFDVKD. Trimming removed 3 bases from V and 0 bases from J; junction bases left unmatched: 0. The CDR3 sequence is 15 residues long.

The V gene is TRBV19, the J gene TRBJ2-1; 10 bases fit TRBD1. The CDR3 is 15 residues long. The germline CDR1 and CDR2 sequences are LNHDA and SQIVND (reference sequence). Trimming took 4 bases from V and 2 from J; bases not matched to a gene: 2. The CDR3 is CASSRDRGAYNEQFF. Here the CDR3 DNA reads TGTGCCAGTAGTAGGGACAGGGGAGCCTACAATGAGCAGTTCTTC.

The chain recombines TRBV10-3 with TRBJ2-3, with 9 bases lining up with TRBD2. The CDR3 sequence is 14 residues long. CDR1 ENHRY and CDR2 SYGVKD come from the germline V gene. Losses at the gene ends were 11 bases for V and 2 bases for J; bases not matched to a gene: 8. The CDR3 sequence is CAAAGGLITDTQYF. CDR3 bases: TGTGCCGCGGCGGGGGGGCTGATCACAGATACGCAGTATTTT.

V is TRBV3-1 (or the pseudogene TRBV3-2) and J is TRBJ2-1; unclear D gene. Trimming removed 2 bases at V and 3 bases at J, with 11 bases between. CDR1 and CDR2 (germline): LGHDT, YNNKEL (reference sequence). The CDR3 has 15 residues. The CDR3 loop is CASSQHGGDYNEQFF. The CDR3 bases are TGTGCCAGCAGCCAACACGGCGGAGACTACAATGAGCAGTTCTTC.

This chain connects TRBV6-5 to TRBJ2-6; D perhaps matches TRBD1 (5 bases). With 8 bases removed from V and 1 base from J, the gap between germline ends came to 12 bases. CDR3 length equals 15 residues. CDR1 is MNHEY, CDR2 SVGAGI, per germline. The CDR3 protein is CASCTGASGANVLTF. Here the CDR3 DNA reads TGTGCCAGCTGCACAGGTGCTTCTGGGGCCAACGTCCTGACTTTC.

In DNA form, the CDR3 reads TGCAGCTCAAACCTCGGGACTAGCGGCACAGATACGCAGTATTTT. This gives the protein CSSNLGTSGTDTQYF. This chain connects TRBV29-1 to TRBJ2-3; 10 bases are shared with TRBD2. V shed 8 bases, J shed 1 base, and the junction held 9 bases outside the gene matches. Looked up from germline, CDR1 is SQVTM and CDR2 is ANQGSEA. This CDR3 region has 15 residues.

This sequence joins TRBV4-3 and TRBJ2-2, with D unresolved. From germline, CDR1 is LGHNA and CDR2 YSLEER. The germline V and J ends were trimmed by 0 bases and 1 base, with 6 bases remaining between them. This CDR3 comprises 15 residues. The DNA for the CDR3 is TGCGCCAGCAGCCAAGATACTGGGAACACCGGGGAGCTGTTTTTT. Protein sequence: CASSQDTGNTGELFF.

The CDR3 DNA sequence: TGTGCCAGTAGTCCCCAGCGGGACTCCTACAATGAGCAGTTCTTC. Its protein product is CASSPQRDSYNEQFF. The chain combines TRBV19 with TRBJ2-1; 7 bases match TRBD2. V lost 5 bases, J lost 0 bases, and 4 bases stayed unmatched. Germline V CDR1 and CDR2: LNHDA, SQIVND (reference sequence). The CDR3 length is 15 residues.

The V and J genes are TRBV27 and TRBJ1-2; 9 bases agree with TRBD1. Germline CDR1 reads MNHEY; CDR2 reads SMNVEV (reference sequence). The CDR3 contains 15 residues. Trimming removed 3 bases from V and 8 bases from J; junction bases left unmatched: 10. The CDR3 sequence: CASSLGWRQGEGYTF. As DNA, the CDR3 is TGTGCCAGCAGTTTGGGGTGGAGACAGGGGGAGGGCTACACCTTC.

In its sample, this clone was seen once. The rearrangement uses TRBV7-9 and TRBJ1-1, with D maybe TRBD1 (6 bases). Looked up from germline, CDR1 is SEHNR and CDR2 is FQNEAQ (reference sequence). Deletions cut 5 bases from V and 4 bases from J, with 14 bases between. The CDR3 contains 14 residues. CDR3 amino acids: CASSKGVEATEAFF. The CDR3 DNA follows: TGTGCCAGCAGCAAGGGGGTGGAGGCCACTGAAGCTTTCTTT.

This clone was seen many times. This chain connects TRBV6-5 to TRBJ2-5; D may be TRBD2 (6 bases). The CDR3 loop spans 15 amino acids. Trimming stripped 6 bases from V and 4 bases from J, with 18 bases between. Germline values: CDR1 MNHEY, CDR2 SVGAGI. Here the CDR3 DNA reads TGTGCCAGCAGCTCCGGGGACTGGGGCGGAGAGACCCAGTACTTC. Translated: CASSSGDWGGETQYF.

This rearrangement joins TRBV27 to TRBJ1-2; 11 nucleotides align to TRBD1. The V and J ends lost 3 bases and 8 bases, in that order; junction bases with no gene match: 11. This CDR3 has 16 amino acids. Germline V gives CDR1 MNHEY, CDR2 SMNVEV (reference sequence). CDR3 nucleotide sequence: TGTGCCAGCAGTTTTTACGGTCTCGGGACAGGGGGAGGCTACACCTTC. Amino acids: CASSFYGLGTGGGYTF.

V usage is TRBV3-1 (or the pseudogene TRBV3-2) and J usage is TRBJ2-2; 9 positions agree with TRBD1. Germline CDR1 LGHDT, CDR2 YNNKEL (reference sequence). Trimming at V came to 1 base and at J to 5 bases, leaving 8 bases not matched to a gene. This CDR3 region has 17 residues. The CDR3 nucleotides read TGTGCCAGCAGCCAAGGGGGACAGGGAGTTTCGACCGGGGAGCTGTTTTTT. Protein product: CASSQGGQGVSTGELFF.

The gene calls are TRBV10-3 and TRBJ1-4; D uncertain. The CDR3 has 12 amino acids. The V end lost 2 bases, the J end lost 7 bases, and 5 bases lay between the germline ends. Germline CDR1 and CDR2: ENHRY and SYGVKD. CDR3 DNA sequence: TGTGCCATCAGTGAGGGAGGTGAAAAACTGTTTTTT. It specifies CAISEGGEKLFF.

This chain links TRBV7-9 with TRBJ1-1; D is unclear. CDR3 length equals 13 residues. V was trimmed by 3 bases and J by 1 base, leaving 6 bases between them. CDR1 and CDR2 (germline): SEHNR, FQNEAQ (reference sequence). Here the CDR3 DNA reads TGTGCCAGCAGCTTCGCAGGGAACACTGAAGCTTTCTTT. This gives the protein CASSFAGNTEAFF.

The chain employs TRBV2 and TRBJ2-7, with 9 bases aligning to TRBD2. The length of the CDR3 is 13 residues. Per the germline V gene, CDR1 is SNHLY and CDR2 is FYNNEI. Unmatched junction bases numbered 8, after V lost 7 bases and J lost 7 bases. The CDR3 DNA sequence: TGTGCCAGCACCCCCGCGGGAGGGGTTGAGCAGTACTTC. Encoded protein: CASTPAGGVEQYF. The full variable domain, with the rest looked up from reference TRBV2 and TRBJ2-7, is EPEVTQTPSHQVTQMGQEVILRCVPISNHLYFYWYRQILGQKVEFLVSFYNNEISEKSEIFDDQFSVERPDGSNFTLKIRSTKLEDSAMYFCASTPAGGVEQYFGPGTRLTVT.

DNA of the CDR3: TGTGCAGTGGGCGGGAGAGGGCAGCACACCGGGGAGCTGTTTTTT. It translates to CAVGGRGQHTGELFF. The rearrangement joins TRBV19 to TRBJ2-2; 7 bases align to TRBD2. CDR1 LNHDA and CDR2 SQIVND come from the germline V gene (reference sequence). CDR3 length: 15 residues. Looking up the rest from reference TRBV19 and TRBJ2-2 gives the full variable domain: DGGITQSPKYLFRKEGQNVTLSCEQNLNHDAMYWYRQDPGQGLRLIYYSQIVNDFQKGDIAEGYSVSREKKESFPLTVTSAQKNPTAFYLCAVGGRGQHTGELFFGEGSRLTVL.

The chain carries TRBV28 and TRBJ2-1, with a possible D match to TRBD1 (5 bases). V gave up 10 bases and J gave up 5 bases, with 9 bases separating them. CDR3 size: 11 residues. Germline V gene sequence: CDR1 MDHEN, CDR2 SYDVKM. CDR3 residues: CATTTDNEQFF. The DNA of the CDR3 is TGTGCCACCACGACAGACAATGAGCAGTTCTTC. The whole variable domain, filled in from reference TRBV28 and TRBJ2-1, reads DVKVTQSSRYLVKRTGEKVFLECVQDMDHENMFWYRQDPGLGLRLIYFSYDVKMKEKGDIPEGYSVSREKKERFSLILESASTNQTSMYLCATTTDNEQFFGPGTRLTVL.

This chain uses TRBV19 with TRBJ2-2, with D possibly matching TRBD1 (7 bases). Germline lookup yields CDR1 LNHDA and CDR2 SQIVND (reference sequence). The ends were cut back, 1 base at V and 7 bases at J, with 10 bases in the middle. The CDR3 is 14 amino acids. The DNA for the CDR3 is TGTGCCAGTAGTATAGCCCAGGGGGGCGGGGAGCTGTTTTTT. Translated: CASSIAQGGGELFF. The whole variable domain, filled in from reference TRBV19 and TRBJ2-2, reads DGGITQSPKYLFRKEGQNVTLSCEQNLNHDAMYWYRQDPGQGLRLIYYSQIVNDFQKGDIAEGYSVSREKKESFPLTVTSAQKNPTAFYLCASSIAQGGGELFFGEGSRLTVL.

The V call is TRBV5-5, the J call TRBJ1-6, with 7 nucleotides matching TRBD1. CDR1 and CDR2 (germline): SGHKS, YYEKEE (reference sequence). V lost 3 bases to trimming and J lost 3 bases; unmatched junction nucleotides: 3. The CDR3 length is 15 residues. This CDR3 is CASSYRDSYNSPLHF. The DNA of the CDR3 is TGTGCCAGCAGCTATAGGGACAGCTATAATTCACCCCTCCACTTT.